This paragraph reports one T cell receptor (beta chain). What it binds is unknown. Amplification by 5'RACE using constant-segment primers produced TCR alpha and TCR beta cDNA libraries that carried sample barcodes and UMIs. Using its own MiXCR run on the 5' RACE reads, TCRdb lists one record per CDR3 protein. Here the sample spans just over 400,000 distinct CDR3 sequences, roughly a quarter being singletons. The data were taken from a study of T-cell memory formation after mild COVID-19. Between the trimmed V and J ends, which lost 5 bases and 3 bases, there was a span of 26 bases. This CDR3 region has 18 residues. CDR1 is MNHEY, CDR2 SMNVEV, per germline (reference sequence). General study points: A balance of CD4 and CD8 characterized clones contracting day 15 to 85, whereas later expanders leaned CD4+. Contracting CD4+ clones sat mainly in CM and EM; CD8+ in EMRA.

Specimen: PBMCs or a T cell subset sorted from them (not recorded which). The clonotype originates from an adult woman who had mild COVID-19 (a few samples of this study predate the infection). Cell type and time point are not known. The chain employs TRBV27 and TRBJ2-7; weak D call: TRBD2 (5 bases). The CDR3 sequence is CASSTSGLEGFIYYEQYF. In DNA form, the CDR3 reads TGTGCCAGCAGTACCTCCGGACTGGAAGGGTTTATCTACTACGAGCAGTACTTC.